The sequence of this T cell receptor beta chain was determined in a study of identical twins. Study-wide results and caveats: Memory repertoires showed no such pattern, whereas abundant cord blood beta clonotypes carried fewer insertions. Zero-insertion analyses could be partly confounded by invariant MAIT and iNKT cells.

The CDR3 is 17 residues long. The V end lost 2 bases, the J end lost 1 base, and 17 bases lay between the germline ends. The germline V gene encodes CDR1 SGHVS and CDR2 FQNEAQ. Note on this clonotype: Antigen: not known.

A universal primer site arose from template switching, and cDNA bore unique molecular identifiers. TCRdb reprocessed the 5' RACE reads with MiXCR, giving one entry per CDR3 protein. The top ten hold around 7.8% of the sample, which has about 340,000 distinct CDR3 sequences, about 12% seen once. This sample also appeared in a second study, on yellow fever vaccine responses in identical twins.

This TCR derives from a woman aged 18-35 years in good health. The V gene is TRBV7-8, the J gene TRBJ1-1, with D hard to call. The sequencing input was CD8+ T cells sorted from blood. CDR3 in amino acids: CASSLLRILSQNTEAFF. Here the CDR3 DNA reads TGTGCCAGCAGCTTACTCCGAATATTAAGTCAGAACACTGAAGCTTTCTTT.